One sample yielded the 30 T cell receptor beta chains listed below, sequenced in a study of chemoradiotherapy in HPV16-positive cancers. The method was immunoSEQ multiplex PCR; TCRdb's version includes in-frame clones alone and lacks a portion of them. The table lists several thousand clones, around 90% of them singletons. Sequenced here: tumor tissue, sampled from a patient who underwent chemoradiotherapy. The receptors here all came from a human donor with HPV-associated anogenital cancer.

This rearrangement joins TRBV9 to TRBJ2-2; D might be TRBD1 (5 bases). CDR3 length: 14 amino acids. Trimming took 3 bases from V and 1 from J, leaving 7 bases between them. Looked up from germline, CDR1 is SGDLS and CDR2 is YYNGEE. CDR3 loop: CASSGTLNTGELFF. DNA of the CDR3: TGTGCCAGCAGCGGGACATTGAACACCGGGGAGCTGTTTTTT.

The J gene is TRBJ2-5, the V gene TRBV5-1; a weak D match, TRBD1 (7 bases). CDR1 SGHRS and CDR2 YFSETQ come from the germline V gene. This CDR3 has 16 residues. V was cut by 2 bases and J by 5 bases, with 19 bases left in between. CDR3 sequence: CASSFTDTGAGETQYF. The CDR3 nucleotides read TGCGCCAGCAGCTTCACGGATACAGGGGCGGGGGAGACCCAGTACTTC.

The chain employs TRBV21-1 and TRBJ1-2. TRBV21-1 is shown as a pseudogene. The CDR3 has 15 residues. Here the CDR3 reads CASSRWGRPYYGYTF. CDR3 DNA sequence: TGTGCCAGCAGCAGATGGGGACGGCCGTATTATGGCTACACCTTC.

The chain recombines TRBV19 with TRBJ2-1; 10 bases align to TRBD2. The CDR3 runs 17 residues. V gave up 7 bases and J gave up 7 bases; unmatched junction bases: 16. Germline V gene data show CDR1 as LNHDA and CDR2 as SQIVND (reference sequence). Here the CDR3 DNA reads TGTGCCAGTACCCTCCATCGGGCTAGCGGGAGTCTGAATGAGCAGTTCTTC. This sequence encodes CASTLHRASGSLNEQFF.

This chain uses TRBV6-1 with TRBJ1-2; perhaps TRBD1 as D (5 bases). From germline, CDR1 is MNHNS and CDR2 SASEGT. Trimming stripped 6 bases from V and 4 bases from J, with 15 bases between. The CDR3 has 14 residues. CDR3 protein: CASRGTGGFYGYTF. The CDR3, as DNA: TGTGCCAGCAGGGGGACGGGGGGTTTCTATGGCTACACCTTC.

The chain employs TRBV7-6 and TRBJ1-6, with a weak D call TRBD1 (5 bases). Trimming took 3 bases from V and 6 from J, leaving 12 bases between them. Looked up from germline, CDR1 is SGHVS and CDR2 is FNYEAQ. The CDR3 consists of 15 residues. DNA of the CDR3: TGTGCCAGCAGCTTCCGAACAGGCTCTAATTCACCCCTCCACTTT. It translates to CASSFRTGSNSPLHF.

This chain uses TRBV5-5 with TRBJ2-7; either TRBD1 or TRBD2 may fit D (6 bases each). V was clipped by 1 base and J by 7 bases, with 15 bases between them. The length of the CDR3 is 14 residues. CDR1 is SGHKS and CDR2 is YYEKEE in the germline V gene (reference sequence). In nucleotides, the CDR3 is TGTGCCAGCAGCTTGCCCGGGTGGGGGGCGGAGCAGTACTTC. Translation: CASSLPGWGAEQYF.

The chain links TRBV11-3 to TRBJ2-7; D gene ambiguous. Trimming cost V 4 bases and J 0 bases, with 10 bases left between them. The germline CDR1 and CDR2 sequences are SGHNT and YENEEA. The CDR3 is 14 amino acids. This CDR3 is CASSSSWDSYEQYF. The CDR3 DNA reads TGTGCCAGCAGCTCCTCCTGGGACTCCTACGAGCAGTACTTC.

This rearrangement joins TRBV10-1 to TRBJ2-1, with 7 bases matching TRBD1. The CDR3 totals 16 residues. Trimming took 3 bases from V and 0 from J; bases not matched to a gene: 5. Germline loops: CDR1 WNHNN, CDR2 SYGVQD (reference sequence). In nucleotides, the CDR3 is TGCGCCAGCAGTGATGGGGACAGTAACTCCTACAATGAGCAGTTCTTC. It specifies CASSDGDSNSYNEQFF.

This clone has a single count. In nucleotides, the CDR3 is TGCGCCAGCACCCCCGCAGGGCCCAGGATCGCGAACACCGGGGAGCTGTTTTTT. Translated: CASTPAGPRIANTGELFF. V usage is TRBV23-1 and J usage is TRBJ2-2, with a weak D call TRBD1 (5 bases). TRBV23-1 is identified as an open reading frame with a role that is uncertain. This CDR3 contains 18 residues. Trimming stripped 7 bases from V and 0 bases from J, with 21 bases between.

V gene TRBV10-3 combines with J gene TRBJ2-5, with D maybe TRBD1 (5 bases). Germline lookup yields CDR1 ENHRY and CDR2 SYGVKD. Between the trimmed V and J ends, which lost 10 bases and 5 bases, there was a span of 14 bases. The CDR3 runs to 12 residues. The CDR3 spells CATGQKEETQYF. The CDR3 DNA sequence: TGTGCCACCGGACAAAAGGAGGAGACCCAGTACTTC.

The chain carries TRBV6-5 and TRBJ2-7, with D unclear. The CDR3 length is 15 residues. The germline V gene has CDR1 MNHEY and CDR2 SVGAGI. V was cut by 5 bases and J by 2 bases, with 16 bases left in between. This chain's CDR3 is CASSRADAAPYEQYF. Written as DNA, the CDR3 is TGTGCCAGCAGTCGGGCGGACGCTGCCCCCTACGAGCAGTACTTC.

This clone occurred a few times. V is TRBV4-1 and J is TRBJ2-3; weak D call: TRBD1 (5 bases). With 3 bases removed from V and 5 bases from J, the gap between germline ends came to 18 bases. CDR3 size: 16 residues. Per germline, CDR1 MGHRA and CDR2 YSYEKL. The CDR3 DNA reads as TGCGCCAGCAGCCACGTTCTTAGGACACGGCAAGATACGCAGTATTTT. It specifies CASSHVLRTRQDTQYF.

This clone was picked up one time. V is TRBV23-1 and J is TRBJ2-5, with 7 bases identical to TRBD2. TRBV23-1 carries the ORF label, with uncertain function. V lost 3 bases to trimming and J lost 3 bases; unmatched junction nucleotides: 10. The CDR3 has 16 residues. CDR3 bases: TGCGCCAGCAGTCACGATAGACTAGCCGATAAAGAGACCCAGTACTTC. Its protein is CASSHDRLADKETQYF.

This chain uses TRBV27 with TRBJ2-1; the match to TRBD2 covers 7 bases. Germline assignment: CDR1 MNHEY and CDR2 SMNVEV (reference sequence). The CDR3 extends over 14 amino acids. The J segment lost 8 bases and the V segment lost 4 bases, leaving 8 bases of the junction unmatched. The CDR3 DNA sequence: TGTGCCAGCAGTTCGTGGGAGGGCCGGGATGAGCAGTTCTTC. Its protein is CASSSWEGRDEQFF.

The chain employs TRBV11-3 and TRBJ1-2; D unresolved. Between the trimmed V and J ends, which lost 5 bases and 8 bases, there was a span of 12 bases. CDR3 length: 12 amino acids. Germline V gene data show CDR1 as SGHNT and CDR2 as YENEEA. The CDR3 loop reads CASSRAGFGYTF. The CDR3 DNA sequence: TGTGCCAGCAGCCGTGCGGGGTTCGGCTACACCTTC.

This clone was seen only a few times. The genes are TRBV29-1 and TRBJ2-5; 9 bases are a match to TRBD1. J gave up 5 bases and V 6 bases, and 10 bases lay outside the gene matches. This CDR3 has 14 residues. From germline, CDR1 is SQVTM and CDR2 ANQGSEA. CDR3 sequence (DNA): TGCAGCGTAATCGGACAGGGGTTCGGGGAGACCCAGTACTTC. Its protein is CSVIGQGFGETQYF. Full variable domain (remainder filled in from reference TRBV29-1 and TRBJ2-5): SAVISQKPSRDICQRGTSLTIQCQVDSQVTMMFWYRQQPGQSLTLIATANQGSEATYESGFVIDKFPISRPNLTFSTLTVSNMSPEDSSIYLCSVIGQGFGETQYFGPGTRLLVL.

This chain connects TRBV5-5 to TRBJ1-1; D unresolved. This CDR3 is 13 amino acids long. Trimming shortened V by 0 bases and J by 11 bases, and 14 bases separated the two germline ends. In germline, CDR1 is SGHKS, CDR2 YYEKEE (reference sequence). CDR3 amino acids: CASSLAVFPVAFF. The CDR3 nucleotides are TGTGCCAGCAGCTTGGCCGTCTTCCCGGTGGCTTTCTTT.

The chain recombines TRBV5-5 with TRBJ1-5; D gene unclear. With 4 bases removed from V and 6 bases from J, the gap between germline ends came to 11 bases. In germline, CDR1 is SGHKS, CDR2 YYEKEE (reference sequence). The CDR3 totals 13 residues. DNA of the CDR3: TGTGCCAGCAGCGTAACAGTAATTCAGCCCCAGCATTTT. As protein: CASSVTVIQPQHF.

With respect to this clone: The junction does not match germline at one end; this may be a read error. The J gene is TRBJ2-2, the V gene TRBV7-9; 11 nucleotides align to TRBD2. This CDR3 comprises 15 residues. Looked up from germline, CDR1 is SEHNR and CDR2 is FQNEAQ (reference sequence). The CDR3 region has the DNA TGTGCCGGCAGCTTAGTAGCGGGAGGGCCCGGGGAGCTGTTTTTT. It translates to CAGSLVAGGPGELFF. The full variable domain, in which reference TRBV7-9 and TRBJ2-2 provide the parts outside the CDR3, is DTGVSQNPRHKITKRGQNVTFRCDPISEHNRLYWYRQTLGQGPEFLTYFQNEAQLEKSRLLSDRFSAERPKGSFSTLEIQRTEQGDSAMYLCAGSLVAGGPGELFFGEGSRLTVL.

The chain is built from TRBV15 and TRBJ2-7; no firm D call. CDR3 size: 15 residues. Germline values: CDR1 LNHNV, CDR2 YYDKDF (reference sequence). Trimming took 0 bases from V and 3 from J, leaving 12 bases between them. The CDR3 DNA is TGTGCCACCAGCAGAGATAGAACAGAAATCTACGAGCAGTACTTC. Translating it yields CATSRDRTEIYEQYF.

The chain uses TRBV19 and TRBJ2-5; D remains unclear. Germline CDR1 is LNHDA and CDR2 is SQIVND (reference sequence). This CDR3 has 12 amino acids. The V end lost 5 bases, the J end lost 1 base, and 5 bases lay between the germline ends. The CDR3 here is CASSLGQETQYF. CDR3 coding DNA: TGTGCCAGTAGTCTGGGCCAAGAGACCCAGTACTTC.

The V gene is TRBV6-5, the J gene TRBJ2-5; a weak D match, TRBD1 (6 bases). Trimming took off 7 bases at V and 5 bases at J, with 14 bases between the two ends. CDR1 MNHEY and CDR2 SVGAGI come from the germline V gene. The CDR3 spans 13 residues. The CDR3 DNA is TGTGCCAGCACCGTAACAGGGAGTGAGACCCAGTACTTC. This encodes CASTVTGSETQYF.

This chain connects TRBV7-9 to TRBJ2-5, with D possibly TRBD2 on 6 matching bases. Germline V gene data show CDR1 as SEHNR and CDR2 as FQNEAQ (reference sequence). Trimming pared 5 bases from V and 3 bases from J, leaving 16 bases between. This CDR3 has 15 amino acids. DNA for the CDR3: TGTGCCAGCAGCCCCCAGAGGGACTCCAAAGAGACCCAGTACTTC. It encodes CASSPQRDSKETQYF. Full variable domain (outside the CDR3, taken from reference TRBV7-9 and TRBJ2-5): DTGVSQNPRHKITKRGQNVTFRCDPISEHNRLYWYRQTLGQGPEFLTYFQNEAQLEKSRLLSDRFSAERPKGSFSTLEIQRTEQGDSAMYLCASSPQRDSKETQYFGPGTRLLVL.

V is TRBV7-2 and J is TRBJ1-2; 8 bases map to TRBD1. Trimming took 5 bases from V and 6 from J; bases not matched to a gene: 5. CDR1 is SGHTA, CDR2 FQGNSA, per germline. The CDR3 covers 13 residues. DNA of the CDR3: TGTGCCAGCAGCCCAGACAGGGGTCATGGCTACACCTTC. The encoded protein is CASSPDRGHGYTF.

This chain joins TRBV30 and TRBJ1-4; D gene uncertain. Germline CDR1 GTSNPN, CDR2 SVGIG (reference sequence). V was cut by 7 bases and J by 0 bases, with 9 bases left in between. The CDR3 extends over 13 amino acids. The CDR3 protein is CAFSPTTNEKLFF. CDR3 nucleotides: TGTGCCTTTAGCCCTACAACTAATGAAAAACTGTTTTTT.

This sequence joins TRBV30 and TRBJ2-1, with TRBD2 matching over 12 bases. This CDR3 is 15 amino acids long. Germline values: CDR1 GTSNPN, CDR2 SVGIG (reference sequence). The junction had 6 bases not matched to a gene; V was cut back by 0 bases and J by 9 bases. CDR3 nucleotide sequence: TGTGCCTGGAGTGTATCTAGCGGGAGGGCCGGTGAGCAGTTCTTC. Translating gives CAWSVSSGRAGEQFF.

The rearrangement uses TRBV4-2 and TRBJ1-5; D gene unclear. Germline V gene lookup returns CDR1 LGHNA and CDR2 YNFKEQ. V lost 3 bases, J lost 6 bases, and 9 bases lay in between. This CDR3 region has 13 residues. The CDR3 spells CASSHALGQPQHF. The CDR3 nucleotides are TGTGCCAGCAGCCATGCTCTAGGTCAGCCCCAGCATTTT.

The chain is built from TRBV5-1 and TRBJ2-7; D possibly matches TRBD1 or TRBD2 (5 bases each). V lost 4 bases, J lost 1 base, and 12 bases lay in between. There are 14 residues in the CDR3. Germline-derived CDR1 and CDR2 are SGHRS and YFSETQ. CDR3 sequence: CASSREGSSYEQYF. CDR3 sequence (DNA): TGCGCCAGCAGCCGCGAGGGGTCGTCCTACGAGCAGTACTTC.

This chain joins TRBV4-3 and TRBJ1-1, with D uncertain. The CDR3 consists of 13 residues. Trimming stripped 1 base from V and 10 bases from J, with 13 bases between. Germline V gene data show CDR1 as LGHNA and CDR2 as YSLEER. The CDR3 sequence is CASSQVGPSGAFF. The CDR3 DNA reads TGCGCCAGCAGCCAAGTTGGGCCGAGTGGAGCTTTCTTT.